A selection of T cell receptor beta chains follows, all from one sample in a study of T-cell memory formation after mild COVID-19. TCRdb used MiXCR to reprocess the 5' RACE reads, holding one entry per CDR3 protein. This repertoire shows 300,000 to 350,000 distinct CDR3 sequences, approximately 15% found once; its top ten account for under 25%. Specimen: PBMCs or a T cell subset sorted from them (not recorded which). These receptor sequences come from a man aged 18 to 35 who had mild COVID-19 (a few samples of this study predate the infection). Cell type and time point are not known. The CDR3 runs from the conserved cysteine through the conserved F or W. Fields, in order: clone size, D gene, J gene, V gene, CDR3 protein. A D gene is named only where the DNA matches it firmly. Clone size, where shown, is once, few, many, or a class for clones that have expanded.

clone size: -
D gene: TRBD2
J gene: TRBJ2-3
V gene: TRBV7-6
CDR3 protein: CASSFFSGGAVGTDTQYF

clone size: few
D gene: TRBD1
J gene: TRBJ2-5
V gene: TRBV6-5
CDR3 protein: CASSKYTGGRETQYF

clone size: few
D gene: -
J gene: TRBJ2-2
V gene: TRBV15
CDR3 protein: CATSRVRGEQNTGELFF

clone size: -
D gene: TRBD1
J gene: TRBJ2-5
V gene: TRBV20-1
CDR3 protein: CSASSGQGRETQYF

clone size: few
D gene: TRBD2
J gene: TRBJ2-3
V gene: TRBV20-1
CDR3 protein: CSASYAGGSDTQYF

clone size: -
D gene: TRBD2
J gene: TRBJ2-3
V gene: TRBV20-1
CDR3 protein: CSARASGGYTDTQYF

clone size: -
D gene: -
J gene: TRBJ1-4
V gene: TRBV7-2
CDR3 protein: CASSPGGGGGEKLFF

clone size: once
D gene: -
J gene: TRBJ1-1
V gene: TRBV6-2/TRBV6-3
CDR3 protein: CASRPGGSNTEAFF

clone size: -
D gene: -
J gene: TRBJ2-3
V gene: TRBV12-3/TRBV12-4
CDR3 protein: CASSFGGLQGDTQYF

clone size: many
D gene: -
J gene: TRBJ2-5
V gene: TRBV7-6
CDR3 protein: CASSLIVTETQYF

clone size: few
D gene: TRBD1
J gene: TRBJ2-5
V gene: TRBV4-1
CDR3 protein: CASSQKTGLETQYF

clone size: many
D gene: -
J gene: TRBJ2-2
V gene: TRBV7-2
CDR3 protein: CASSWARTGELFF

clone size: -
D gene: TRBD2
J gene: TRBJ2-5
V gene: TRBV2
CDR3 protein: CASSPDSGGQETQYF

clone size: -
D gene: -
J gene: TRBJ2-7
V gene: TRBV9
CDR3 protein: CASARDKPYEQYF

clone size: -
D gene: TRBD2
J gene: TRBJ2-4
V gene: TRBV7-2
CDR3 protein: CASSHGLAGVQYF

clone size: few
D gene: TRBD1
J gene: TRBJ2-1
V gene: TRBV12-3/TRBV12-4
CDR3 protein: CASRSTGREQFF

clone size: few
D gene: -
J gene: TRBJ1-3
V gene: TRBV12-3/TRBV12-4
CDR3 protein: CASSLMGPGNTIYF

clone size: few
D gene: TRBD1
J gene: TRBJ2-4
V gene: TRBV6-5
CDR3 protein: CASSYSGQGENIQYF

clone size: few
D gene: -
J gene: TRBJ2-6
V gene: TRBV21-1
CDR3 protein: CASNLIASGANVLTF

clone size: few
D gene: -
J gene: TRBJ1-1
V gene: TRBV28
CDR3 protein: CASSPGTLAAFF

clone size: -
D gene: -
J gene: TRBJ2-3
V gene: TRBV20-1
CDR3 protein: CSASQRGAGSTDTQYF

clone size: few
D gene: -
J gene: TRBJ2-2
V gene: TRBV23-1
CDR3 protein: CASSQSPYTGELFF

clone size: -
D gene: -
J gene: TRBJ1-2
V gene: TRBV5-1
CDR3 protein: CASRGSQTDGYTF

clone size: -
D gene: TRBD1
J gene: TRBJ2-1
V gene: TRBV5-1
CDR3 protein: CASSTDRGFNEQFF

clone size: -
D gene: -
J gene: TRBJ2-1
V gene: TRBV24-1
CDR3 protein: CATSDPVLNEQFF

clone size: -
D gene: TRBD1
J gene: TRBJ1-6
V gene: TRBV5-1
CDR3 protein: CASSRTGDDRNSPLHF

clone size: many
D gene: -
J gene: TRBJ2-5
V gene: TRBV4-2
CDR3 protein: CASSQDGGVETQYF

clone size: -
D gene: -
J gene: TRBJ1-2
V gene: TRBV20-1
CDR3 protein: CSARRIGRSYTF

clone size: -
D gene: TRBD2
J gene: TRBJ2-2
V gene: TRBV4-2
CDR3 protein: CASSQATGLAGGRITGELFF

clone size: -
D gene: TRBD2
J gene: TRBJ2-1
V gene: TRBV15
CDR3 protein: CATSRYGTSGAYNEQFF

clone size: few
D gene: -
J gene: TRBJ1-1
V gene: TRBV3-1
CDR3 protein: CASSQVMNTEAFF

clone size: few
D gene: -
J gene: TRBJ2-1
V gene: TRBV12-3/TRBV12-4
CDR3 protein: CATRGLGYEQFF

clone size: -
D gene: TRBD2
J gene: TRBJ2-3
V gene: TRBV19
CDR3 protein: CASSGGGLDTQYF

clone size: -
D gene: -
J gene: TRBJ1-1
V gene: TRBV5-1
CDR3 protein: CASSLEGTSTEAFF

clone size: many
D gene: -
J gene: TRBJ2-1
V gene: TRBV4-1
CDR3 protein: CASSLRDNEQFF

clone size: -
D gene: -
J gene: TRBJ2-3
V gene: TRBV29-1
CDR3 protein: CSVEDPGRGPPSTDTQYF

clone size: few
D gene: TRBD2
J gene: TRBJ2-7
V gene: TRBV4-3
CDR3 protein: CASSPQAGVVHEQYF

clone size: few
D gene: TRBD2
J gene: TRBJ2-3
V gene: TRBV2
CDR3 protein: CASGGLAGGRTQYF

clone size: -
D gene: -
J gene: TRBJ2-2
V gene: TRBV12-3/TRBV12-4
CDR3 protein: CASSAGGTGELFF

clone size: -
D gene: -
J gene: TRBJ2-3
V gene: TRBV5-1
CDR3 protein: CASSLEGPSTDTQYF

clone size: -
D gene: TRBD1
J gene: TRBJ2-7
V gene: TRBV10-3
CDR3 protein: CAISEGQGIIHEQYF

clone size: few
D gene: -
J gene: TRBJ1-2
V gene: TRBV4-2
CDR3 protein: CASSQGIGTRIQNYGYTF

clone size: -
D gene: -
J gene: TRBJ1-3
V gene: TRBV15
CDR3 protein: CATSSRGWGNTIYF

clone size: -
D gene: -
J gene: TRBJ1-2
V gene: TRBV11-2
CDR3 protein: CASSLVRVSNYGYTF

clone size: -
D gene: -
J gene: TRBJ2-1
V gene: TRBV7-2
CDR3 protein: CASSIVQAVGEQFF

clone size: many
D gene: -
J gene: TRBJ1-1
V gene: TRBV6-5
CDR3 protein: CASSFRATGVGTEAFF

clone size: many
D gene: -
J gene: TRBJ2-4
V gene: TRBV27
CDR3 protein: CASSSYDSKNIQYF

clone size: -
D gene: -
J gene: TRBJ1-6
V gene: TRBV7-2
CDR3 protein: CASSRGRDYNSPLHF

clone size: few
D gene: TRBD2
J gene: TRBJ2-7
V gene: TRBV7-7
CDR3 protein: CASSTERGTSYEQYF

clone size: few
D gene: TRBD1
J gene: TRBJ2-1
V gene: TRBV6-1
CDR3 protein: CASTIRDRGPEEQFF

clone size: many
D gene: TRBD1
J gene: TRBJ2-3
V gene: TRBV7-9
CDR3 protein: CASLQGPTDTQYF

clone size: many
D gene: -
J gene: TRBJ2-1
V gene: TRBV6-2/TRBV6-3
CDR3 protein: CASISGGLYSYNEQFF

clone size: few
D gene: -
J gene: TRBJ2-1
V gene: TRBV5-1
CDR3 protein: CASSLGSWDNYNEQFF

clone size: -
D gene: -
J gene: TRBJ2-7
V gene: TRBV20-1
CDR3 protein: CSARGTVVEEQYF

clone size: -
D gene: -
J gene: TRBJ2-1
V gene: TRBV9
CDR3 protein: CASSPGGLKDEQFF

clone size: few
D gene: TRBD1
J gene: TRBJ2-5
V gene: TRBV4-2
CDR3 protein: CASSQGDSKETQYF

clone size: few
D gene: TRBD2
J gene: TRBJ2-1
V gene: TRBV9
CDR3 protein: CASTPGAGDYNEQFF

clone size: few
D gene: -
J gene: TRBJ1-2
V gene: TRBV4-1
CDR3 protein: CASSQEDSTYGYTF

clone size: -
D gene: -
J gene: TRBJ2-3
V gene: TRBV15
CDR3 protein: CATSRDPRADTQYF